One T cell receptor (beta chain) is described in this entry. The CDR3 is 16 amino acids. Germline V gene sequence: CDR1 DFQATT, CDR2 SNEGSKA (reference sequence). Trimming removed 4 bases from V and 0 bases from J, with 18 bases in between. This specimen belongs to a study of T-cell memory formation after mild COVID-19. Barcoded TCR alpha and TCR beta cDNA libraries with UMIs came from 5'RACE using constant-segment primers. TCRdb reanalysed the 5' RACE reads using MiXCR and keeps one entry per CDR3 protein. The sample gives 400,000 to 500,000 distinct CDR3 sequences, 20% of which show up once; roughly 8.4% is in the top ten.

Material: PBMCs or a T cell subset sorted from them (not recorded which). The origin of this receptor is an adult woman who had mild COVID-19 (a few samples of this study predate the infection). Cell type and time point are not known. J is TRBJ1-1 and V is TRBV20-1; possibly TRBD1 for D (6 bases). The CDR3 coding sequence is TGCAGTGCTAAAGGAAACAGGGCCCTGATGAACACTGAAGCTTTCTTT. Residues: CSAKGNRALMNTEAFF.